The subject of this entry is one T cell receptor (beta chain). The data belong to a study of OX40 agonist ivuxolimab in advanced cancers. Generated by immunoSEQ multiplex PCR, the TCRdb table keeps only in-frame clones and is missing some. Altogether over 25,000 clones are present, 86% being singletons, with the ten largest covering 25% to 30%. V was clipped by 5 bases and J by 6 bases; unmatched bases: 8. Germline V gene sequence: CDR1 MDHEN, CDR2 SYDVKM. The CDR3 is made up of 15 amino acids. The receptor's source is an adult with an advanced solid tumor such as melanoma, head and neck, liver or kidney cancer. This chain joins TRBV28 and TRBJ2-1, with 9 bases lining up with TRBD1. Sample: CD4+ or CD8+ T cells sorted from blood, taken in a trial of the OX40 agonist ivuxolimab. The CDR3 reads CASSPQDRGANEQFF. In DNA, the CDR3 is TGTGCCAGCAGTCCTCAGGACAGGGGAGCCAATGAGCAGTTCTTC.